The TCR beta chain under discussion was sequenced for a study of T cells in Graves' hyperthyroidism and ophthalmopathy. Amplification of TCR beta CDR3 regions was performed using RNA transcripts as template. Primed by the HTBI set, a first-round RT-PCR was run on the TCR CDR3. TCRdb re-analysed the multiplex PCR reads in MiXCR, keeping a single row per CDR3 protein. There are about 400,000 distinct CDR3 sequences in the sample; 15% occur only once, and 30% to 35% lies in the top ten. Deletions cut 6 bases from V and 2 bases from J, with 20 bases between. Germline V lookup: CDR1 MDHEN, CDR2 SYDVKM. The CDR3 has 17 amino acids. This clonotype was seen repeatedly, ten times or more.

This clonotype was obtained from a woman aged 25 to 39 with Graves' hyperthyroidism. Sequencing was carried out using blood. This chain links TRBV28 with TRBJ2-1, with TRBD2 as a possible D gene (6 bases). DNA of the CDR3: TGTGCCAGCAGCAATAAACTCGGGACTGGCCCCTACAATGAGCAGTTCTTC. This codes for CASSNKLGTGPYNEQFF. Looking up the rest from reference TRBV28 and TRBJ2-1 gives the full variable domain: DVKVTQSSRYLVKRTGEKVFLECVQDMDHENMFWYRQDPGLGLRLIYFSYDVKMKEKGDIPEGYSVSREKKERFSLILESASTNQTSMYLCASSNKLGTGPYNEQFFGPGTRLTVL.